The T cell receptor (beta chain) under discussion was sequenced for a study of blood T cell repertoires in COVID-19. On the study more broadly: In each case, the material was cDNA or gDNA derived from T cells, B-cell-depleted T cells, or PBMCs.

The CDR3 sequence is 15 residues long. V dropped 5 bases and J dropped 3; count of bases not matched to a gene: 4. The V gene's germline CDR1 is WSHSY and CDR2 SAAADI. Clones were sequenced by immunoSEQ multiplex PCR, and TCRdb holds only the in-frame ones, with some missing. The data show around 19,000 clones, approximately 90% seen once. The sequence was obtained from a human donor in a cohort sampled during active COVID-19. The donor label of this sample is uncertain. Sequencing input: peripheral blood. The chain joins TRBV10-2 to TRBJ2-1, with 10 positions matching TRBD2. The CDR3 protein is CASSLAGGVYNEQFF. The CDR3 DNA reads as TGCGCCAGCAGTTTAGCGGGAGGAGTCTACAATGAGCAGTTCTTC.